This TCR beta chain originates from a study of blood T cells in healthy people across ages. The study, taken as a whole, reports: The diversity estimates, figures obtained from one million T cells, were considered underestimates.

CDR1 and CDR2 (germline): GTSNPN, SVGIG (reference sequence). V was trimmed by 2 bases and J by 4 bases, leaving 12 bases between them. The CDR3 is 14 residues long. A second PCR of 7 to 11 cycles used a sample-barcoded 5' primer and a J-beta primer mix. There were at least 2.5 million CDR3-containing paired-end reads obtained from each sample. TCRdb reprocessed the 5' RACE reads with MiXCR, giving one entry per CDR3 protein. The data hold some 1,500,000 distinct CDR3 sequences, with 35% to 45% observed a single time. This clonotype was observed a handful of times. No antigen is known for it. The sequencing input was blood. This sequence was found in a woman in her late teens or twenties in good health. J is TRBJ2-1 and V is TRBV30; either TRBD1 or TRBD2 may supply D (5 bases each). The CDR3 is CAWSLLGRYNEQFF. The DNA of the CDR3 is TGTGCCTGGAGTCTGCTGGGACGATACAATGAGCAGTTCTTC.